Listed below are T cell receptor beta chains from one sample, sequenced in a study of tissue T cells after allogeneic stem cell transplantation. This table comes from immunoSEQ multiplex PCR, and its TCRdb copy is limited to in-frame clones, with some not included. This table has about 6,300 clones, around 70% appearing once. The source was tissue from the rectum, collected at autopsy. Every receptor here comes from a woman aged 18 to 55 with breast cancer. Both conserved end residues are part of each CDR3. The D gene is left open where the match is weak. Clone sizes are given selectively: once, few, many, or a class where the clone is expanded.

D,size,J,V,DNA,CDR3
TRBD1,-,TRBJ2-1,TRBV28,TGTGCCAGCAGTAACGGACAGGGGGACCTATACAATGAGCAGTTCTTC,CASSNGQGDLYNEQFF
-,-,TRBJ2-6,TRBV18,TGTGCCAGCTCACCACTTTCTTCTGGGGCCAACGTCCTGACTTTC,CASSPLSSGANVLTF
-,few,TRBJ2-6,TRBV7-2,TGTGCCAGCAGCTTAGGGCGTCAGTCTTCCGTCCTGACTTTC,CASSLGRQSSVLTF
-,-,TRBJ1-5,TRBV7-8,TGTGCCAGCAGCTCCGATACGGGGGCCAGGCAGCCCCAGCATTTT,CASSSDTGARQPQHF
-,-,TRBJ1-3,TRBV3-1/TRBV3-2,TGTGCCAGCAGCCAAGTAAGGCAGGGAAACACCATATATTTT,CASSQVRQGNTIYF
TRBD2,-,TRBJ2-1,TRBV5-1,TGCGCCAGCAGCTTGGATGGGACTATTGGCAATGAGCAGTTCTTC,CASSLDGTIGNEQFF
TRBD1,-,TRBJ1-4,TRBV4-3,TGCGCCAGCAGCCAGTCACAGGGGAGAAGTGAAAAACTGTTTTTT,CASSQSQGRSEKLFF
-,once,TRBJ2-5,TRBV12-3/TRBV12-4,TGTGCCAGCAGTTTGCGGCATCGGGAGACCCAGTACTTC,CASSLRHRETQYF
-,-,TRBJ2-1,TRBV11-2,TGTGCCAGCAGCCAATTAGCGATTTCCTACAATGAGCAGTTCTTC,CASSQLAISYNEQFF
-,few,TRBJ2-1,TRBV7-2,TGTGCCAGCAGCAAAGGATTGGGGTTCAATGAGCAGTTCTTC,CASSKGLGFNEQFF
TRBD1,-,TRBJ1-2,TRBV7-9,TGTGCCAGCAGCTTTGGACAGGGAGAGGGCTACACCTTC,CASSFGQGEGYTF